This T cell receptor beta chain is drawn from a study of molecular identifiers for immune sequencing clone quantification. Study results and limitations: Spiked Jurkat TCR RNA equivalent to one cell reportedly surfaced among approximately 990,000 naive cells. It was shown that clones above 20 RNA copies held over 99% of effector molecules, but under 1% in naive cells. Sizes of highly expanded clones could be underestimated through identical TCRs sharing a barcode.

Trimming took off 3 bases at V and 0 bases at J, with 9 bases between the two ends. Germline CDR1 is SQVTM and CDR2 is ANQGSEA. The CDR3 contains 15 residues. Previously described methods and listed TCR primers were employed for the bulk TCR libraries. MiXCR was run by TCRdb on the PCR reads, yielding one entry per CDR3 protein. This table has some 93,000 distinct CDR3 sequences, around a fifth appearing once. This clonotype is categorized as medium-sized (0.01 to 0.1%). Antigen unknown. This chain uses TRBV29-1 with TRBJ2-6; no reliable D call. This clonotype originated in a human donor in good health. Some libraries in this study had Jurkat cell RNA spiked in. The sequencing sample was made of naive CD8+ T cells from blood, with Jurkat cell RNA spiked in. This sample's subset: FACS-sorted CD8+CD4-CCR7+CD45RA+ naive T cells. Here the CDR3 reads CSVDEDASGANVLTF. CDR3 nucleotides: TGCAGCGTTGACGAGGACGCCTCTGGGGCCAACGTCCTGACTTTC.